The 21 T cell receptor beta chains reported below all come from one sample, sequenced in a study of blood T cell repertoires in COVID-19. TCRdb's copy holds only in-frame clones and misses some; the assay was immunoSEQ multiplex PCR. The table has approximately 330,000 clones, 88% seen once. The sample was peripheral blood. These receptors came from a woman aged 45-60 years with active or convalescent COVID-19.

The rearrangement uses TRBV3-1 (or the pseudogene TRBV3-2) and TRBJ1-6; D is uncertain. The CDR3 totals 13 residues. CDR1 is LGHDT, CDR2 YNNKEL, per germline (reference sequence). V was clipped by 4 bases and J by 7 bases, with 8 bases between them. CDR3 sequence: CASSLLRNSPLHF. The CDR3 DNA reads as TGTGCCAGCAGCCTCCTCAGGAATTCACCCCTCCACTTT.

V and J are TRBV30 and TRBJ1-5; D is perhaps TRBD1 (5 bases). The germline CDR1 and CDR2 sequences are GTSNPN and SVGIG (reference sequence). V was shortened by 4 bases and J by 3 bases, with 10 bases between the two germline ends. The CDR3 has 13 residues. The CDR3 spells CAWTQGFNQPQHF. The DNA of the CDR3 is TGTGCCTGGACGCAGGGATTCAATCAGCCCCAGCATTTT. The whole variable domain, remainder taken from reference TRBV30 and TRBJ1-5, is SQTIHQWPATLVQPVGSPLSLECTVEGTSNPNLYWYRQAAGRGLQLLFYSVGIGQISSEVPQNLSASRPQDRQFILSSKKLLLSDSGFYLCAWTQGFNQPQHFGDGTRLSIL.

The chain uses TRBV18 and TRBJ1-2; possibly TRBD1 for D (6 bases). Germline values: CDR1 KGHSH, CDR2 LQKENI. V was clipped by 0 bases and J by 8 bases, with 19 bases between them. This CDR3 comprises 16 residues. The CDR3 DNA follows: TGTGCCAGCTCACCACCGATGGACAGTCCATTGGGGGGCTACACCTTC. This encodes CASSPPMDSPLGGYTF.

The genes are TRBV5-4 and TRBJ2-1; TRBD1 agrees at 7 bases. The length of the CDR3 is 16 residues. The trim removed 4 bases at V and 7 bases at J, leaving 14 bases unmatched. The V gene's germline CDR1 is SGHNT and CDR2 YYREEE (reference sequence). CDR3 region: CASSTSGGRGANEQFF. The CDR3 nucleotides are TGTGCCAGCAGCACATCAGGGGGTCGTGGTGCGAATGAGCAGTTCTTC.

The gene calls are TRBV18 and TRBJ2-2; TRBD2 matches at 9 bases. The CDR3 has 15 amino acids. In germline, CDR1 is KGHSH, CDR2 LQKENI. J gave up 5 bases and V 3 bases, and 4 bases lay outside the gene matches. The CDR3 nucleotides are TGTGCCAGCTCACCGCGGGAGGGTCGAACCGGGGAGCTGTTTTTT. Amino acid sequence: CASSPREGRTGELFF.

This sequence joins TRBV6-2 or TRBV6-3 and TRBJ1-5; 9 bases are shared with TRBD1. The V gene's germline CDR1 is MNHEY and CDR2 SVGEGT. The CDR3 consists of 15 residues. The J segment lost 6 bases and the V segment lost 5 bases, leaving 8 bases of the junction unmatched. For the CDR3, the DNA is TGTGCCAGCAGTCAAACAGGGGGCTCGAGTCAGCCCCAGCATTTT. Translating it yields CASSQTGGSSQPQHF.

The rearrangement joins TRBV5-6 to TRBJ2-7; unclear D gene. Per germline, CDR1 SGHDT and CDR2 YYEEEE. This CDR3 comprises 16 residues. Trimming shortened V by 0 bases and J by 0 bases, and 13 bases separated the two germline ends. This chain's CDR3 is CASSLVAPLSSYEQYF. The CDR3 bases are TGTGCCAGCAGCTTGGTGGCCCCCCTCAGCTCCTACGAGCAGTACTTC.

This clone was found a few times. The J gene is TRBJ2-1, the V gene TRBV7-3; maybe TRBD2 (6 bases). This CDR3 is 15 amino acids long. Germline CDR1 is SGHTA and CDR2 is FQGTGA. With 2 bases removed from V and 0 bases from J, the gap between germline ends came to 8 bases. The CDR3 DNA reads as TGTGCCAGCAGCTTAGCGGGGTACTCCTACAATGAGCAGTTCTTC. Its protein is CASSLAGYSYNEQFF.

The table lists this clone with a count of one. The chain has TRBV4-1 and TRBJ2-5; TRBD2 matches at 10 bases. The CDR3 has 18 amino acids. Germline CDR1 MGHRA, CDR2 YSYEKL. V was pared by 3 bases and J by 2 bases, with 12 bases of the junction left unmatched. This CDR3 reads CASSQQPIGLADQETQYF. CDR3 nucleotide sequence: TGCGCCAGCAGCCAGCAACCGATAGGACTAGCGGATCAAGAGACCCAGTACTTC.

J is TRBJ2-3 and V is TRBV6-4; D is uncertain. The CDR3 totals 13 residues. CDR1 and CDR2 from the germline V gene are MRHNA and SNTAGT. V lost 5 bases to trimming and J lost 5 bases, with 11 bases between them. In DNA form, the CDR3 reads TGTGCCAGCAGTCGTGTCCCGAGAGATACGCAGTATTTT. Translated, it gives CASSRVPRDTQYF.

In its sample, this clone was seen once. CDR3 region: CASSPAQGPYEQYF. CDR3 sequence (DNA): TGTGCCAGCTCACCAGCGCAGGGCCCCTACGAGCAGTACTTC. The rearrangement joins TRBV18 to TRBJ2-7, with a tentative D call TRBD1 (5 bases). CDR3 size: 14 residues. Germline V lookup: CDR1 KGHSH, CDR2 LQKENI. V lost 2 bases and J 2 bases, leaving 10 bases between the germline ends.

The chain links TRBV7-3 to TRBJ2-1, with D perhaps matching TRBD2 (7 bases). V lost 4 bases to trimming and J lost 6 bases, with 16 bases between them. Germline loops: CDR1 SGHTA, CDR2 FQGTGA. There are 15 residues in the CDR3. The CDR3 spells CASSSRGGGGNEQFF. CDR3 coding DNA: TGTGCCAGCAGCTCCCGTGGGGGGGGCGGCAATGAGCAGTTCTTC. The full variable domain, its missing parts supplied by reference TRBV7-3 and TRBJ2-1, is GAGVSQTPSNKVTEKGKYVELRCDPISGHTALYWYRQSLGQGPEFLIYFQGTGAADDSGLPNDRFFAVRPEGSVSTLKIQRTERGDSAVYLCASSSRGGGGNEQFFGPGTRLTVL.

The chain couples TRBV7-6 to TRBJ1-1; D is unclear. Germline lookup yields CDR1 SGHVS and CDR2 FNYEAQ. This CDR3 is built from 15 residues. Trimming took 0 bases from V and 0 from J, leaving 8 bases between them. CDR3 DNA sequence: TGTGCCAGCAGCTTAGCGGAGGGAATGAACACTGAAGCTTTCTTT. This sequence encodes CASSLAEGMNTEAFF.

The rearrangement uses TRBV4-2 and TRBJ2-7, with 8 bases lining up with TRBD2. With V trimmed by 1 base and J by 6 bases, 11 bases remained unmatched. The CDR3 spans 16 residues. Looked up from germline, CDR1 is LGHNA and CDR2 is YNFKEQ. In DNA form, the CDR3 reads TGTGCCAGCAGCCAAGGGTTTCCGCGGGGGGACCCCGAGCAGTACTTC. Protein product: CASSQGFPRGDPEQYF.

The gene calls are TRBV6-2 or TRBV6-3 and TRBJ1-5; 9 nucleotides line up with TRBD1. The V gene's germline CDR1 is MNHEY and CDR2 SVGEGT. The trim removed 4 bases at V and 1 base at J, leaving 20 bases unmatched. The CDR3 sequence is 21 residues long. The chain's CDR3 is CASSSLPGGDRDLRSNQPQHF. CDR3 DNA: TGTGCCAGCAGTTCTTTGCCTGGAGGGGACAGGGATCTGAGGAGCAATCAGCCCCAGCATTTT.

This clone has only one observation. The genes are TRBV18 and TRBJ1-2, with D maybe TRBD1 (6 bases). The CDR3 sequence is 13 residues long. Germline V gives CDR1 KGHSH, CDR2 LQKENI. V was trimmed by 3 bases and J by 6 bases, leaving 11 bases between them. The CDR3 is CASSPRTDHGYTF. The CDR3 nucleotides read TGTGCCAGCTCACCTAGGACAGACCATGGCTACACCTTC.

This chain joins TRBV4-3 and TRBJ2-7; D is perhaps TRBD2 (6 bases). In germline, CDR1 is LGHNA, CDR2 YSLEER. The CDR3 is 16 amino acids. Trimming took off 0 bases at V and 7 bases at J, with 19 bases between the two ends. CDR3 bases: TGCGCCAGCAGCCAAGATGGAGGCGGGACGCCGGGGGAGCAGTACTTC. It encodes CASSQDGGGTPGEQYF.

CDR3 nucleotide sequence: TGTGCCAGTAGTATTCGGACGGGGAGCAATCAGCCCCAGCATTTT. Translating gives CASSIRTGSNQPQHF. The chain is built from TRBV19 and TRBJ1-5, with no clear D. Germline V gene data show CDR1 as LNHDA and CDR2 as SQIVND (reference sequence). This CDR3 contains 15 residues. Between the trimmed V and J ends, which lost 3 bases and 1 base, there was a span of 10 bases.

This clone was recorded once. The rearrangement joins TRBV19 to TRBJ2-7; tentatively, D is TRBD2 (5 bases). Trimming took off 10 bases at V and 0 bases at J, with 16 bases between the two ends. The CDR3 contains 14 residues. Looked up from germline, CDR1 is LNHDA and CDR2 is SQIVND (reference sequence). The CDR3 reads CATARAYSSYEQYF. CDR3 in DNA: TGTGCCACCGCGCGGGCTTATAGCTCCTACGAGCAGTACTTC.

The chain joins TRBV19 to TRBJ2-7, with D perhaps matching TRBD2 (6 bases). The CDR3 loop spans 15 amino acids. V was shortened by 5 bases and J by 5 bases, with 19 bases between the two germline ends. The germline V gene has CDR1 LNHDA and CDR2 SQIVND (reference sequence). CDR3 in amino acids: CASSRRDSSFDEQYF. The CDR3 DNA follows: TGTGCCAGTAGTCGTCGGGACTCCAGTTTCGACGAGCAGTACTTC.

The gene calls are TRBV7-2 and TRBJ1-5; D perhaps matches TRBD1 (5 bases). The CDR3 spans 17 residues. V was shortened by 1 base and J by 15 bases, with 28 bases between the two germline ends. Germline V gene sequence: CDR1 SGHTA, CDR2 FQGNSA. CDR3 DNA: TGTGCCAGCAGCTTAGAGTATGAGACAGCCTTACCTCAGGGATTGCATTTT. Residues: CASSLEYETALPQGLHF. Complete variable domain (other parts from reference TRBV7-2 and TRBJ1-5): GAGVSQSPSNKVTEKGKDVELRCDPISGHTALYWYRQSLGQGLEFLIYFQGNSAPDKSGLPSDRFSAERTGGSVSTLTIQRTQQEDSAVYLCASSLEYETALPQGLHFGDGTRLSIL.